The 5 T cell receptor beta chains below come from one sample, sequenced in a study of neoadjuvant anti-PD-1 for oral cavity cancer. The repertoire was sequenced with immunoSEQ multiplex PCR; TCRdb's copy has only in-frame clones and lacks some. Of under 7,500 clones listed, around half are singletons. Time point indicated: after neoadjuvant nivolumab, at surgical resection. Sequenced material: tumor tissue, taken after nivolumab (anti-PD-1) treatment. Receptor source: a person aged 35-80 years with oral cavity squamous cell carcinoma.

This clone was counted only a few times. V and J are TRBV5-1 and TRBJ1-1; tentatively, D is TRBD1 (6 bases). V was trimmed by 3 bases and J by 3 bases, leaving 18 bases between them. The CDR3 is 16 residues long. CDR1 is SGHRS and CDR2 is YFSETQ in the germline V gene. In DNA, the CDR3 is TGCGCCAGCAGCTGGACGGGGGCGGTCGGGGACACTGAAGCTTTCTTT. Amino acid sequence: CASSWTGAVGDTEAFF.

This clone qualifies as medium-sized. The chain has TRBV7-9 and TRBJ2-1; TRBD1 might be the D (5 bases). V lost 6 bases and J 4 bases, leaving 16 bases between the germline ends. The CDR3 has 15 amino acids. CDR1 is SEHNR, CDR2 FQNEAQ, per germline (reference sequence). CDR3 region: CASRDGAGLYNEQFF. CDR3 in DNA: TGTGCCAGCAGGGATGGGGCAGGCCTTTACAATGAGCAGTTCTTC.

This clone was picked up a small number of times. The chain is built from TRBV5-1 and TRBJ2-1; D is ambiguous. CDR1 SGHRS and CDR2 YFSETQ come from the germline V gene. Trimming removed 1 base at V and 1 base at J, with 9 bases between. The CDR3 contains 15 residues. CDR3 DNA sequence: TGCGCCAGCAGCTTGTCACTGCAATCCTACAATGAGCAGTTCTTC. Translation gives CASSLSLQSYNEQFF.

This rearrangement joins TRBV5-4 to TRBJ2-3; D remains ambiguous. The CDR3 is made up of 14 amino acids. V was cut by 4 bases and J by 1 base, with 10 bases left in between. Germline V gene sequence: CDR1 SGHNT, CDR2 YYREEE (reference sequence). CDR3 protein: CASSLGTRTDTQYF. CDR3 in DNA: TGTGCCAGCAGCCTCGGAACCCGCACAGATACGCAGTATTTT.

This clone was detected only a few times. V and J are TRBV6-4 and TRBJ2-5, with a weak D call TRBD1 (6 bases). CDR1 MRHNA and CDR2 SNTAGT come from the germline V gene. Trimming shortened V by 5 bases and J by 5 bases, and 18 bases separated the two germline ends. This CDR3 has 15 amino acids. The CDR3 here is CASSQELGGMETQYF. The CDR3 DNA follows: TGTGCCAGCAGTCAAGAGCTAGGGGGAATGGAGACCCAGTACTTC.